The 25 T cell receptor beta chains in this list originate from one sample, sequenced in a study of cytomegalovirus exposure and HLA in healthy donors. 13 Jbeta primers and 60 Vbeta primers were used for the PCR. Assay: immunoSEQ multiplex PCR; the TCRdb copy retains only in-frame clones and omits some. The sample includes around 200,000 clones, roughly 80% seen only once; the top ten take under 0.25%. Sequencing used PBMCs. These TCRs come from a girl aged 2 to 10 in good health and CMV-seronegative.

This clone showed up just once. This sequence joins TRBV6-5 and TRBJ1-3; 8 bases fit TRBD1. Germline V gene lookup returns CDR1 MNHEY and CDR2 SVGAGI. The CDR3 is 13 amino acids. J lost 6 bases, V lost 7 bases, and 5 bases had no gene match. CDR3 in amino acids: CASIGTGLNTIYF. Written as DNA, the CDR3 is TGTGCCAGCATAGGGACAGGCCTAAACACCATATATTTT.

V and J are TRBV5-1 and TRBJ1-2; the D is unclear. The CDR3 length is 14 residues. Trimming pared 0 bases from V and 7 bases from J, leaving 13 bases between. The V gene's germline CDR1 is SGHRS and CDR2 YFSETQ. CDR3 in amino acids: CASSLEAVKGGYTF. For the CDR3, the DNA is TGCGCCAGCAGCTTGGAGGCGGTTAAAGGTGGCTACACCTTC. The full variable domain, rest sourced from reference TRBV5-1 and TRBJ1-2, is KAGVTQTPRYLIKTRGQQVTLSCSPISGHRSVSWYQQTPGQGLQFLFEYFSETQRNKGNFPGRFSGRQFSNSRSEMNVSTLELGDSALYLCASSLEAVKGGYTFGSGTRLTVV.

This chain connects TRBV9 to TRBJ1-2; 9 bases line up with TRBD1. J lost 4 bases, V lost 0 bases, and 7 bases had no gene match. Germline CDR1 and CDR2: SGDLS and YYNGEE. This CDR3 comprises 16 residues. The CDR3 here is CASSVAGDRVPYGYTF. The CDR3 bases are TGTGCCAGCAGCGTAGCTGGGGACAGGGTCCCCTATGGCTACACCTTC.

CDR3 sequence (DNA): TGTGCCAGCAGCTTGGGGCGGGGGGGCCCTTTTCCCACAGATACGCAGTATTTT. Protein: CASSLGRGGPFPTDTQYF. The gene calls are TRBV5-4 and TRBJ2-3; 9 bases are shared with TRBD2. The germline CDR1 and CDR2 sequences are SGHNT and YYREEE (reference sequence). V dropped 0 bases and J dropped 2; count of bases not matched to a gene: 10. The CDR3 has 18 residues.

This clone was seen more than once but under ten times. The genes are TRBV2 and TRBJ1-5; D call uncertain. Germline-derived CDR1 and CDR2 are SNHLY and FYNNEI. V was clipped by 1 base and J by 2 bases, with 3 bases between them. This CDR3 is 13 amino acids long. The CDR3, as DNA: TGTGCCAGCAGTGAAGGCGGCAATCAGCCCCAGCATTTT. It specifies CASSEGGNQPQHF.

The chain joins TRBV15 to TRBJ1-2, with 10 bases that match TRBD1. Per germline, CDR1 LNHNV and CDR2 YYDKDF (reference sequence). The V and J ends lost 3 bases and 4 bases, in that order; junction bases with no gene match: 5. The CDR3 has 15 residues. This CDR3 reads CATSRKTGGAYGYTF. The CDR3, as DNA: TGTGCCACCAGCAGGAAGACAGGGGGCGCCTATGGCTACACCTTC.

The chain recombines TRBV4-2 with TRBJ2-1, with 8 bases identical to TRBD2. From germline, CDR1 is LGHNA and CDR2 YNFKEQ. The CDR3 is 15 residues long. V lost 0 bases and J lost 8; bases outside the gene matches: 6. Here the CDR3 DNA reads TGTGCCAGCAGCCAAGATCGGGGGGGCCTAGATGAGCAGTTCTTC. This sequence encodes CASSQDRGGLDEQFF.

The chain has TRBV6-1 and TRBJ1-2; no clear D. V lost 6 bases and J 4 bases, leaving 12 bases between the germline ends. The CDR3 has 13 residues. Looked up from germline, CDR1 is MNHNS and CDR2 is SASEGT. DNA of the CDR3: TGTGCCAGCAGGGAGAGTCAGAGCTATGGCTACACCTTC. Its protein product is CASRESQSYGYTF.

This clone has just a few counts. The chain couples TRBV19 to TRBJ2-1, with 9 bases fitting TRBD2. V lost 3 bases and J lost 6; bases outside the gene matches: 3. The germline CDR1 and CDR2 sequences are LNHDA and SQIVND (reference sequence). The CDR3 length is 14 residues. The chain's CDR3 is CASSIGLASNEQFF. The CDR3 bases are TGTGCCAGTAGTATTGGACTAGCGAGCAATGAGCAGTTCTTC.

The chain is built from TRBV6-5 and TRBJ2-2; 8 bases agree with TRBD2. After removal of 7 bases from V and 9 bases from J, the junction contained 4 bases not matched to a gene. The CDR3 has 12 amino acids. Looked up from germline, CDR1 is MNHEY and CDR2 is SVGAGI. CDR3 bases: TGTGCCAGCACCCGGGGGGGTAGGGAGCTGTTTTTT. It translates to CASTRGGRELFF.

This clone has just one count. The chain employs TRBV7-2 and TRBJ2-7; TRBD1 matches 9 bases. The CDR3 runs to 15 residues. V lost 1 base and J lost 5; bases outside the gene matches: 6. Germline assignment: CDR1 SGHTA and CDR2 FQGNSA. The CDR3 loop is CASSLGGTGPHEQYF. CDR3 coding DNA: TGTGCCAGCAGCTTAGGGGGGACAGGGCCCCACGAGCAGTACTTC.

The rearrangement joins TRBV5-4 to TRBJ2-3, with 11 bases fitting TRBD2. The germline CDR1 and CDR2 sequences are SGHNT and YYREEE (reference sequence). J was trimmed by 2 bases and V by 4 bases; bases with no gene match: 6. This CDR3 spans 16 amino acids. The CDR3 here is CASSLRTSGYTDTQYF. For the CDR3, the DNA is TGTGCCAGCAGCCTACGGACTAGCGGGTACACAGATACGCAGTATTTT.

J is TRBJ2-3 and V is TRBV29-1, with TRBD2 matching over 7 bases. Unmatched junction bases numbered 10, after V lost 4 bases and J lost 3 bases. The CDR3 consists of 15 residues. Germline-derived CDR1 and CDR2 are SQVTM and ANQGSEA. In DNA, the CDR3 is TGCAGCGTTGCCTACGGCGGGAGCGAGACAGATACGCAGTATTTT. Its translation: CSVAYGGSETDTQYF.

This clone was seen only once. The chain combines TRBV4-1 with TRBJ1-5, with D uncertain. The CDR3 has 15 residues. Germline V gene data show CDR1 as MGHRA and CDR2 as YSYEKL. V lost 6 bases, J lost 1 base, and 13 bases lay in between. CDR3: CASSNIGSSNQPQHF. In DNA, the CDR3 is TGCGCCAGCAGTAACATTGGGAGCAGCAATCAGCCCCAGCATTTT.

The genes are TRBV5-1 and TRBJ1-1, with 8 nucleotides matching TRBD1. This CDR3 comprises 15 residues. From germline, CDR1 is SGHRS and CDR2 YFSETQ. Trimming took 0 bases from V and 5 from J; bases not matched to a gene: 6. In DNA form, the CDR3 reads TGCGCCAGCAGCTTGGCGCGCAGGGGGCAAACTGAAGCTTTCTTT. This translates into CASSLARRGQTEAFF.

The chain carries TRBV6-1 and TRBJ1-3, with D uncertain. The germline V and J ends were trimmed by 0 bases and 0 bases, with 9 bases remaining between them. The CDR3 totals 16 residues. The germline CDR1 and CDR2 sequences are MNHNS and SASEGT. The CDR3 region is CASSEARGYSGNTIYF. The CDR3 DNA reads TGTGCCAGCAGTGAAGCGCGGGGATACTCTGGAAACACCATATATTTT.

This chain's CDR3 is CASNMNTEAFF. CDR3 coding DNA: TGTGCCAGTAACATGAACACTGAAGCTTTCTTT. This chain connects TRBV19 to TRBJ1-1; D call uncertain. This CDR3 has 11 amino acids. CDR1 is LNHDA and CDR2 is SQIVND in the germline V gene (reference sequence). Trimming left V 7 bases short and J 0 bases short, with 3 bases between.

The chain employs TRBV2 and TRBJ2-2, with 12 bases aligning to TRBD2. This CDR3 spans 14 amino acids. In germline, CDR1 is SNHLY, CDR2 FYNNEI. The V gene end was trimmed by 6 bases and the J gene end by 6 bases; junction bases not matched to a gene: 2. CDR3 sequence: CASRRLAGAGELFF. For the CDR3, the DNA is TGTGCCAGCAGGCGACTAGCGGGGGCCGGGGAGCTGTTTTTT.

The CDR3 reads CASSSLGLEQYF. CDR3 in DNA: TGTGCCAGCAGTTCACTGGGCCTTGAGCAGTACTTC. The chain is built from TRBV6-5 and TRBJ2-7; D is unresolved. V gave up 4 bases and J gave up 7 bases, with 11 bases separating them. The CDR3 runs 12 residues. Germline CDR1 is MNHEY and CDR2 is SVGAGI.

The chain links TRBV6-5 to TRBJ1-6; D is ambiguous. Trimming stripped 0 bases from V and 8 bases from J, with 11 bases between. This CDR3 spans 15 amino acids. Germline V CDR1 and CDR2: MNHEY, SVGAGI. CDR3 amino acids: CASSYSPFGDSPLHF. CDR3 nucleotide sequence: TGTGCCAGCAGTTACTCCCCATTCGGAGATTCACCCCTCCACTTT.

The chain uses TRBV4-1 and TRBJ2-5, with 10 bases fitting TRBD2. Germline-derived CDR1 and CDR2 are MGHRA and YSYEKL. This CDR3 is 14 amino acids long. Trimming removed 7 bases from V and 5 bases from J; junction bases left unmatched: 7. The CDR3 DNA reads TGCGCCAGCAAGAGAAGCGGGGGGGCGGAGACCCAGTACTTC. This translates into CASKRSGGAETQYF.

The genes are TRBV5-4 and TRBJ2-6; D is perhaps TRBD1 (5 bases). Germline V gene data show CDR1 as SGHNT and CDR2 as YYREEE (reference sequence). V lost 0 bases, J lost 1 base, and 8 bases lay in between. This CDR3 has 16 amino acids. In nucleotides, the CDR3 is TGTGCCAGCAGCTTGGGCAGGGCTTCTGGGGCCAACGTCCTGACTTTC. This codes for CASSLGRASGANVLTF.

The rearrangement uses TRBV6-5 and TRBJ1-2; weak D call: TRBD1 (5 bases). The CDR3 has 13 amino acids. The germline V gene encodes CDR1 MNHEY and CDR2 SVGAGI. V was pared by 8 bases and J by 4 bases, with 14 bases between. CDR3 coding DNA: TGTGCCAGCTCCCCGCGGGACTCCTATGGCTACACCTTC. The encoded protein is CASSPRDSYGYTF.

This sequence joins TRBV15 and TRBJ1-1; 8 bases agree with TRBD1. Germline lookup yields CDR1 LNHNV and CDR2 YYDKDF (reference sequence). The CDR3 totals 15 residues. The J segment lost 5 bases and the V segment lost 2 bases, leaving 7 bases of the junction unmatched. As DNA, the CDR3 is TGTGCCACCAGCAGACCACTCCACAGGGGGACTGAAGCTTTCTTT. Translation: CATSRPLHRGTEAFF.

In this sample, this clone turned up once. The CDR3 region has the DNA TGCAGCGTTGAGACCGCGGACTATGGCTACACCTTC. Its translation is CSVETADYGYTF. The V and J genes are TRBV29-1 and TRBJ1-2; no definite D call. The CDR3 loop spans 12 amino acids. Germline CDR1 SQVTM, CDR2 ANQGSEA. Between the trimmed V and J ends, which lost 3 bases and 3 bases, there was a span of 8 bases.